This record concerns one TCR beta chain sequence. What it recognizes is unknown. The CDR3 has 13 amino acids. J lost 2 bases, V lost 8 bases, and 5 bases had no gene match. Germline values: CDR1 GTSNPN, CDR2 SVGIG (reference sequence). The data were taken from a study of T cells in Graves' hyperthyroidism and ophthalmopathy. RNA transcripts gave rise to amplified TCR beta CDR3 regions. An initial round of RT-PCR targeting the TCR CDR3 relied on the HTBI primer set. TCRdb independently ran MiXCR on the multiplex PCR reads; one entry per CDR3 protein. There are around 500,000 distinct CDR3 sequences in the sample; around 15% occur only once, and approximately 15% lies in the top ten. Findings and caveats of the study: In validation, the model predicted ophthalmopathy. These predictions came a median about 6 months before onset.

The specimen was blood. V usage is TRBV30 and J usage is TRBJ1-2; 10 bases align to TRBD1. The receptor's source is a woman between 40 and 50 years old with Graves' hyperthyroidism. The CDR3 nucleotides are TGTGCCAGGGGACAGGGGCAAAACTATGGCTACACCTTC. Its translation is CARGQGQNYGYTF.